Listed here are 9 T cell receptor beta chains from one sample, sequenced in a study of blood T cell repertoires in COVID-19. TCRdb's table, derived via immunoSEQ multiplex PCR, lists solely in-frame clones and lacks some. The sample lists more than 65,000 clones; 65% to 85% were seen once. The sequencing sample was made of peripheral blood. These TCRs come from a woman in her fifties or sixties with acute or convalescent COVID-19.

This clone was observed a few times. The chain uses TRBV25-1 and TRBJ1-1; 8 bases are shared with TRBD1. CDR1 MGHDK and CDR2 SYGVNS come from the germline V gene. Trimming took 3 bases from V and 3 from J; bases not matched to a gene: 3. The CDR3 is 14 residues long. The CDR3 loop reads CASSETGDYTEAFF. CDR3 bases: TGTGCCAGCAGTGAGACAGGGGATTACACTGAAGCTTTCTTT.

This chain connects TRBV2 to TRBJ1-6; D is unresolved. The length of the CDR3 is 14 residues. Trimming removed 2 bases at V and 6 bases at J, with 8 bases between. Germline assignment: CDR1 SNHLY and CDR2 FYNNEI. Written as DNA, the CDR3 is TGTGCCAGCAGTGAACTTGGCGGTAATTCACCCCTCCACTTT. Translation gives CASSELGGNSPLHF. The full variable domain, in which reference TRBV2 and TRBJ1-6 provide the parts outside the CDR3, is EPEVTQTPSHQVTQMGQEVILRCVPISNHLYFYWYRQILGQKVEFLVSFYNNEISEKSEIFDDQFSVERPDGSNFTLKIRSTKLEDSAMYFCASSELGGNSPLHFGNGTRLTVT.

This chain uses TRBV24-1 with TRBJ2-3; tentative D call: TRBD1 (6 bases). Deletions cut 4 bases from V and 6 bases from J, with 16 bases between. Germline V gene data show CDR1 as KGHDR and CDR2 as SFDVKD. The CDR3 loop spans 15 amino acids. The CDR3, as DNA: TGTGCCACCAGTGACCCCCGGACAGACGCGGATACGCAGTATTTT. Its protein is CATSDPRTDADTQYF.

The chain recombines TRBV4-1 with TRBJ2-3; 11 bases map to TRBD2. V was clipped by 4 bases and J by 2 bases; unmatched bases: 5. Germline CDR1 reads MGHRA; CDR2 reads YSYEKL. CDR3 length: 16 residues. The CDR3 DNA reads as TGCGCCAGCAGCCCCGGGACTAGCGGAAACACAGATACGCAGTATTTT. Translation: CASSPGTSGNTDTQYF.

The V gene is TRBV7-9, the J gene TRBJ2-5, with D perhaps matching TRBD1 (5 bases). Trimming shortened V by 3 bases and J by 2 bases, and 13 bases separated the two germline ends. This CDR3 has 15 residues. Looked up from germline, CDR1 is SEHNR and CDR2 is FQNEAQ (reference sequence). CDR3 loop: CASSFLPGYQETQYF. In DNA, the CDR3 is TGTGCCAGCAGCTTTTTACCAGGGTATCAAGAGACCCAGTACTTC. Variable domain in full (rest from reference TRBV7-9 and TRBJ2-5): DTGVSQNPRHKITKRGQNVTFRCDPISEHNRLYWYRQTLGQGPEFLTYFQNEAQLEKSRLLSDRFSAERPKGSFSTLEIQRTEQGDSAMYLCASSFLPGYQETQYFGPGTRLLVL.

The chain employs TRBV28 and TRBJ2-7; 7 bases match TRBD1. There are 13 residues in the CDR3. The ends lost 3 bases at V and 4 bases at J; junction bases unmatched: 3. The germline V gene encodes CDR1 MDHEN and CDR2 SYDVKM. The CDR3 coding sequence is TGTGCCAGCAGTTTGTTGACAGGGTACGAGCAGTACTTC. It yields the protein CASSLLTGYEQYF. Complete variable domain (other parts from reference TRBV28 and TRBJ2-7): DVKVTQSSRYLVKRTGEKVFLECVQDMDHENMFWYRQDPGLGLRLIYFSYDVKMKEKGDIPEGYSVSREKKERFSLILESASTNQTSMYLCASSLLTGYEQYFGPGTRLTVT.

The chain links TRBV19 to TRBJ1-1, with 9 bases identical to TRBD1. Germline assignment: CDR1 LNHDA and CDR2 SQIVND (reference sequence). V gave up 7 bases and J gave up 0 bases; unmatched junction bases: 9. This CDR3 region has 16 residues. The CDR3 protein is CASNPVRTGVNTEAFF. CDR3 nucleotide sequence: TGTGCCAGTAACCCGGTGAGGACAGGGGTGAACACTGAAGCTTTCTTT.

V usage is TRBV6-1 and J usage is TRBJ1-4, with D tentatively TRBD1 (5 bases). Trimming took off 0 bases at V and 8 bases at J, with 13 bases between the two ends. Germline lookup yields CDR1 MNHNS and CDR2 SASEGT. This CDR3 spans 15 amino acids. CDR3 in amino acids: CASSEALRAGEKLFF. In nucleotides, the CDR3 is TGTGCCAGCAGTGAAGCGCTCAGGGCGGGAGAAAAACTGTTTTTT.

The chain is built from TRBV2 and TRBJ2-5, with TRBD2 identical over 9 bases. Germline V gene sequence: CDR1 SNHLY, CDR2 FYNNEI. After removal of 4 bases from V and 4 bases from J, the junction contained 4 bases not matched to a gene. The CDR3 is 14 residues long. The CDR3 region has the DNA TGTGCCAGCAGTGGGGCACTAGCGGGAGAGACCCAGTACTTC. As protein: CASSGALAGETQYF.